Given below is one T cell receptor beta chain in context. Authors' analysis steps: Researchers report that nucleated cell counts were estimated from reference gene primer amplification. The repertoire was sequenced with immunoSEQ multiplex PCR; TCRdb's copy has only in-frame clones and lacks some. Clonal size and the V and J genes are those of that table, whereas D and trimming came from the DNA. The sample lists about 250,000 clones, around nine tenths occurring once. The sample belongs to a study of blood T cell repertoires in COVID-19. This CDR3 is built from 14 residues. CDR1 is MDHEN, CDR2 SYDVKM, per germline. V lost 6 bases, J lost 6 bases, and 5 bases stayed unmatched.

The V gene is TRBV28, the J gene TRBJ1-4; the match to TRBD1 covers 9 bases. This TCR came from a woman aged 60-75 years who had recovered from COVID-19. The source material was peripheral blood. CDR3 residues: CASSGDRDDEKLFF. CDR3 DNA: TGTGCCAGCAGCGGGGACAGGGACGATGAAAAACTGTTTTTT.